This T cell receptor (beta chain) was captured in a study of identical twins. Looked up from germline, CDR1 is MNHNS and CDR2 is SASEGT. CDR3 size: 14 residues. V shed 6 bases and J 2 bases; nucleotides not matched to a gene: 4. TCRdb re-derived calls from the 5' RACE reads in MiXCR, one entry per CDR3 protein. The sample holds some 330,000 distinct CDR3 sequences, approximately 8.7% seen once. This clonotype was seen only a few times. Source material: naive T cells sorted from blood. The chain employs TRBV6-1 and TRBJ2-3, with TRBD1 matching over 8 bases. The receptor was isolated from a woman aged 45-60 years in good health. Here the CDR3 DNA reads TGTGCCAGCAGAAAGACAGGGGCCACAGATACGCAGTATTTT. Its translation is CASRKTGATDTQYF.